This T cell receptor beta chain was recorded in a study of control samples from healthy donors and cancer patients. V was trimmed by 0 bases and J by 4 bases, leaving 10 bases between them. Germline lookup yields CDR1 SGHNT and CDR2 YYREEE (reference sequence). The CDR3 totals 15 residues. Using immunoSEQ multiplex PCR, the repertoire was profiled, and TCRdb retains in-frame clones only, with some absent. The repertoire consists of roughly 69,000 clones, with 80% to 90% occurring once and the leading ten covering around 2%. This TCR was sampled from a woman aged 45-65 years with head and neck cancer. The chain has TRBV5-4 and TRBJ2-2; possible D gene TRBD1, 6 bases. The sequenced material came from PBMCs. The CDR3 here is CASSLGSGVTGELFF. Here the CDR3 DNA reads TGTGCCAGCAGCTTGGGGTCAGGGGTCACCGGGGAGCTGTTTTTT.